The 11 T cell receptor beta chains presented below share a single source sample, sequenced in a study of T cell changes during pregnancy in multiple sclerosis. Method: immunoSEQ multiplex PCR; TCRdb's copy keeps in-frame clones and lacks some. This sample has about 40,000 clones, with roughly 90% found just once. The sequencing used CD8+ T cells from peripheral blood mononuclear cells, collected in the first trimester of pregnancy. The source of these receptors is a female donor with multiple sclerosis, enrolled in a pregnancy study.

The V call is TRBV27, the J call TRBJ2-3; 8 nucleotides line up with TRBD2. Germline V gives CDR1 MNHEY, CDR2 SMNVEV (reference sequence). V lost 5 bases and J lost 6; bases outside the gene matches: 13. The CDR3 has 16 amino acids. CDR3 nucleotide sequence: TGTGCCAGCAGTCCCCCTGCTGCGGGGGGCGTTGATACGCAGTATTTT. Protein sequence: CASSPPAAGGVDTQYF.

The count of this clone is one. The CDR3: CASSLGGQGPYEQYF. As DNA, the CDR3 is TGTGCCAGCAGCTTAGGGGGCCAGGGTCCTTACGAGCAGTACTTC. The genes are TRBV7-8 and TRBJ2-7; D possibly corresponds to TRBD1 (5 bases). V lost 1 base to trimming and J lost 4 bases, with 14 bases between them. The CDR3 has 15 amino acids. From germline, CDR1 is SGHVS and CDR2 FQNEAQ. Full variable domain (remainder filled in from reference TRBV7-8 and TRBJ2-7): GAGVSQSPRYKVAKRGQDVALRCDPISGHVSLFWYQQALGQGPEFLTYFQNEAQLDKSGLPSDRFFAERPEGSVSTLKIQRTQQEDSAVYLCASSLGGQGPYEQYFGPGTRLTVT.

Only one count was recorded for this clone. The chain combines TRBV5-3 with TRBJ1-5; perhaps TRBD1 as D (5 bases). TRBV5-3 is labeled an ORF, and its function is uncertain. The germline V and J ends were trimmed by 8 bases and 2 bases, with 14 bases remaining between them. The length of the CDR3 is 14 residues. The CDR3 region is CARGRGVGNQPQHF. The CDR3 region has the DNA TGTGCCAGGGGGCGGGGGGTCGGCAATCAGCCCCAGCATTTT.

This chain's CDR3 is CASRDRVSYGYTF. DNA of the CDR3: TGTGCCAGCAGAGACAGGGTCTCCTATGGCTACACCTTC. The chain combines TRBV7-9 with TRBJ1-2, with 7 bases that match TRBD1. Germline values: CDR1 SEHNR, CDR2 FQNEAQ (reference sequence). CDR3 length: 13 residues. V was pared by 6 bases and J by 4 bases, with 5 bases of the junction left unmatched.

This chain connects TRBV27 to TRBJ1-2, with 8 bases fitting TRBD1. The germline V gene encodes CDR1 MNHEY and CDR2 SMNVEV (reference sequence). The V gene end was trimmed by 2 bases and the J gene end by 8 bases; junction bases not matched to a gene: 7. This CDR3 is 14 amino acids long. For the CDR3, the DNA is TGTGCCAGCAGTTTAGGGGCAGGGGGCCAAGGCTACACCTTC. Amino acids: CASSLGAGGQGYTF.

This chain connects TRBV19 to TRBJ2-2; 9 nucleotides agree with TRBD2. V shed 5 bases and J 1 base; nucleotides not matched to a gene: 11. Per germline, CDR1 LNHDA and CDR2 SQIVND (reference sequence). The CDR3 length is 18 residues. CDR3 DNA: TGTGCCAGTAGTCTCGGACTAGCGACGGGCCTGAACACCGGGGAGCTGTTTTTT. Translating gives CASSLGLATGLNTGELFF.

The V gene is TRBV9, the J gene TRBJ2-1; 11 nucleotides align to TRBD2. CDR3 length: 17 residues. V dropped 3 bases and J dropped 2; count of bases not matched to a gene: 7. Germline V gives CDR1 SGDLS, CDR2 YYNGEE. The CDR3, as DNA: TGTGCCAGCAGCGGACTATTAGCGGGGGGGCCCTACAATGAGCAGTTCTTC. The encoded protein is CASSGLLAGGPYNEQFF.

V is TRBV5-5 and J is TRBJ1-2; the match to TRBD1 covers 8 bases. Germline CDR1 and CDR2: SGHKS and YYEKEE (reference sequence). CDR3 length: 17 residues. V trimming: 3 bases; J trimming: 0 bases; junction bases outside the gene matches: 10. The CDR3 region is CASSYRGNTQPNYGYTF. CDR3 bases: TGTGCCAGCAGCTACAGGGGGAACACCCAACCTAACTATGGCTACACCTTC.

This clone was counted once. The chain links TRBV27 to TRBJ2-1, with 9 nucleotides matching TRBD2. The CDR3 has 14 residues. Germline lookup yields CDR1 MNHEY and CDR2 SMNVEV (reference sequence). J was trimmed by 8 bases and V by 6 bases; bases with no gene match: 8. DNA for the CDR3: TGTGCCAGCAGGGGTAGCGGGGGTATTTATGAGCAGTTCTTC. Its translation: CASRGSGGIYEQFF.

This clone has only one observation. CDR3 nucleotide sequence: TGTGCCAGTAGTATATATCTAACCCCTTACAATGAGCAGTTCTTC. It specifies CASSIYLTPYNEQFF. V gene TRBV19 combines with J gene TRBJ2-1; D is ambiguous. The CDR3 is 15 amino acids. The germline V gene has CDR1 LNHDA and CDR2 SQIVND (reference sequence). V gave up 2 bases and J gave up 4 bases, with 12 bases separating them.

This sequence joins TRBV19 and TRBJ1-2; D is possibly TRBD1 (6 bases). Germline V gives CDR1 LNHDA, CDR2 SQIVND (reference sequence). This CDR3 is built from 14 residues. V was clipped by 2 bases and J by 3 bases, with 10 bases between them. The DNA for the CDR3 is TGTGCCAGTAGTATACCAGGGGTATACTATGGCTACACCTTC. It yields the protein CASSIPGVYYGYTF.